This TCR beta chain was sequenced in a study of T cells in Graves' hyperthyroidism and ophthalmopathy. RNA transcripts yielded amplified TCR beta CDR3 regions. Carried out on the TCR CDR3, a first-round RT-PCR used the HTBI primer set. Via MiXCR, TCRdb re-called the multiplex PCR reads, giving one row per CDR3 protein. The data hold about 420,000 distinct CDR3 sequences, with around 14% observed a single time. This clonotype was detected ten times or more. The CDR3 is 17 amino acids. V lost 5 bases and J 0 bases, leaving 16 bases between the germline ends. CDR1 and CDR2 from the germline V gene are KGHDR and SFDVKD. Graves' hyperthyroidism qualified as stable when ophthalmopathy did not progress within 18 months.

What was sequenced was blood. The clonotype was recovered from a woman aged 18 to 35 with Graves' hyperthyroidism. The chain carries TRBV24-1 and TRBJ2-1; D is possibly TRBD1 or TRBD2 (5 bases each). The CDR3 DNA reads as TGTGCCACCAGTGCTCCTACTACGGGACCCTCCTACAATGAGCAGTTCTTC. Amino acid sequence: CATSAPTTGPSYNEQFF.